The T cell receptor beta chain under discussion was sequenced for a study of blood T cell repertoires in COVID-19. The CDR3 extends over 11 amino acids. Germline V gives CDR1 SGHDT, CDR2 YYEEEE. The V end lost 7 bases, the J end lost 7 bases, and 8 bases lay between the germline ends. Produced via immunoSEQ multiplex PCR; TCRdb's table is partial and in-frame only. The sample yields hundreds of thousands of clones, 75% to 90% seen once. The origin of this receptor is a woman between 55 and 75 years old with COVID-19, enrolled during active disease. Input material: peripheral blood. This rearrangement joins TRBV5-6 to TRBJ2-2; weak D call: TRBD2 (6 bases). CDR3 sequence: CASGGVGELFF. The CDR3, as DNA: TGTGCCAGCGGAGGGGTCGGGGAGCTGTTTTTT.